The 4 T cell receptor beta chains below come from one sample, sequenced in a study of blood T cell repertoires in COVID-19. Produced via immunoSEQ multiplex PCR; TCRdb's table is partial and in-frame only. The sample gives 350,000 or so clones, roughly 86% of which show up once; about 0.94% is in the top ten. Sequenced input: PBMCs or T cells enriched from blood (not recorded which). These receptors were collected from a woman aged 25-40 years who had been exposed to COVID-19.

The chain combines TRBV6-5 with TRBJ2-3, with TRBD2 matching 8 bases. The CDR3 length is 15 residues. The germline V gene has CDR1 MNHEY and CDR2 SVGAGI. The J segment lost 2 bases and the V segment lost 7 bases, leaving 8 bases of the junction unmatched. The CDR3 DNA is TGTGCCAGCACCACGACTAGCGCAAACACAGATACGCAGTATTTT. Translating it yields CASTTTSANTDTQYF.

V and J are TRBV27 and TRBJ1-1; D is unclear. The germline V gene has CDR1 MNHEY and CDR2 SMNVEV (reference sequence). V was cut by 7 bases and J by 0 bases, with 18 bases left in between. This CDR3 is 16 amino acids long. The CDR3 DNA reads as TGTGCCAGCACCCCGAAGGAGGAGAGATTGAACACTGAAGCTTTCTTT. This gives the protein CASTPKEERLNTEAFF.

The chain couples TRBV11-3 to TRBJ2-5; 9 bases map to TRBD2. The germline V gene has CDR1 SGHNT and CDR2 YENEEA. Trimming removed 1 base from V and 4 bases from J; junction bases left unmatched: 7. The CDR3 totals 16 residues. The CDR3 here is CASSLGIAGELETQYF. The CDR3 region has the DNA TGTGCCAGCAGCTTAGGAATAGCGGGAGAGTTAGAGACCCAGTACTTC.

CDR3 sequence (DNA): TGTGCCAGCAGCTTCCTTCCCCTCGGGACAGGGTACACCGGGGAGCTGTTTTTT. Residues: CASSFLPLGTGYTGELFF. The chain is built from TRBV5-8 and TRBJ2-2; TRBD1 matches 9 bases. The germline V gene encodes CDR1 SGHTS and CDR2 YDEGEE. Trimming removed 2 bases from V and 3 bases from J; junction bases left unmatched: 11. This CDR3 has 18 residues.